These T cell receptor beta chains were read from a single sample in a study of cytotoxic CD8 clonotypes in ibrutinib-treated CLL. This table comes from immunoSEQ multiplex PCR, and its TCRdb copy is limited to in-frame clones, with some not included. The table shows roughly 15,000 clones, with over 60% occurring only once. The sequencing used PBMCs, collected before ibrutinib treatment. Every receptor here comes from a human donor with chronic lymphocytic leukemia. The CDR3 runs from the conserved cysteine through the conserved F or W. The order of the fields is V gene, clone size, J gene, D gene, CDR3 DNA, CDR3 protein. D genes are given only for firm matches. The listing skips clone size in some rows; elsewhere it reads once, few, many or a size class.

TRBV19	-	TRBJ2-1	TRBD1	TGTGCCAGTAGGCCAGCAGGGGGTAACAATGAGCAGTTCTTC	CASRPAGGNNEQFF
TRBV6-5	-	TRBJ1-2	-	TGTGCCAGCAGTTTTTCCTCCGGTCGGGCTAACTATGGCTACACCTTC	CASSFSSGRANYGYTF
TRBV4-1	-	TRBJ2-1	TRBD1	TGCGCCAGCAGCCAAGTTCAGGGGGCCCCCTACAATGAGCAGTTCTTC	CASSQVQGAPYNEQFF
TRBV5-1	-	TRBJ2-5	TRBD2	TGCGCCAGCAGCCTGGGACTAGCGGGAGATGAGACCCAGTACTTC	CASSLGLAGDETQYF
TRBV13	-	TRBJ2-1	TRBD1	TGTGCCAGCAGCTTTTGGGACAGGGCGTGGAAAAGCTCCTACAATGAGCAGTTCTTC	CASSFWDRAWKSSYNEQFF
TRBV19	medium-sized	TRBJ2-7	TRBD2	TGTGCCAGTAGTATAGGAGGCAGCGGGGAGTACGAGCAGTACTTC	CASSIGGSGEYEQYF
TRBV7-2	medium-sized	TRBJ1-4	-	TGTGCCAGCAGCTTAGGGGTCCCTCCGGAAAAACTGTTTTTT	CASSLGVPPEKLFF
TRBV5-6	medium-sized	TRBJ1-4	-	TGTGCCAGCAGCCGTAGGGCCGAAAAACTGTTTTTT	CASSRRAEKLFF
TRBV5-1	-	TRBJ2-3	TRBD2	TGCGCCAGCAGCCCCGGGACTAGCGGCACAGATACGCAGTATTTT	CASSPGTSGTDTQYF
TRBV29-1	-	TRBJ2-3	-	TGCAGCGCCCAGGGGGGAGATACGCAGTATTTT	CSAQGGDTQYF